Below are 18 T cell receptor beta chains sequenced from a single sample in a study of cytomegalovirus exposure and HLA in healthy donors. PCR employed 60 Vbeta and 13 Jbeta primers. TCRdb's copy holds only in-frame clones and misses some; the assay was immunoSEQ multiplex PCR. The sample shows approximately 150,000 clones, 75% to 85% of them seen only once. The material sequenced was PBMCs. These receptors came from a woman aged 50 to 65 in good health and CMV-seronegative.

V is TRBV10-3 and J is TRBJ2-7; TRBD1 agrees at 11 bases. Germline V gives CDR1 ENHRY, CDR2 SYGVKD. With 4 bases clipped from V and 5 bases from J, the junction kept 4 bases outside the gene matches. This CDR3 has 14 amino acids. DNA of the CDR3: TGTGCCATCAGTGGCCGGACAGGGGGCGACGAGCAGTACTTC. It codes for CAISGRTGGDEQYF.

The chain is built from TRBV9 and TRBJ2-7, with 7 bases identical to TRBD2. V lost 4 bases to trimming and J lost 2 bases; unmatched junction nucleotides: 9. Germline V gene sequence: CDR1 SGDLS, CDR2 YYNGEE. The CDR3 is 15 residues long. This CDR3 reads CASSPSPSGTYEQYF. The CDR3 bases are TGTGCCAGCAGCCCTAGCCCTAGCGGAACCTACGAGCAGTACTTC.

V gene TRBV5-6 combines with J gene TRBJ2-7, with D possibly matching TRBD2 (6 bases). Trimming cost V 4 bases and J 3 bases, with 14 bases left between them. Germline lookup yields CDR1 SGHDT and CDR2 YYEEEE. The CDR3 contains 14 residues. The CDR3 region has the DNA TGTGCCAGCAGCCGGAGGGTGGTCGGCTACGAGCAGTACTTC. This sequence encodes CASSRRVVGYEQYF.

The V gene is TRBV19, the J gene TRBJ1-1; 7 bases match TRBD1. The length of the CDR3 is 14 residues. Trimming took 5 bases from V and 1 from J; bases not matched to a gene: 4. CDR1 LNHDA and CDR2 SQIVND come from the germline V gene (reference sequence). The CDR3 DNA follows: TGTGCCAGTAGTGACAGGGAAAGGAACACTGAAGCTTTCTTT. Its protein product is CASSDRERNTEAFF.

The chain carries TRBV27 and TRBJ1-6; 7 nucleotides align to TRBD1. Germline V gene sequence: CDR1 MNHEY, CDR2 SMNVEV (reference sequence). The CDR3 extends over 14 amino acids. V lost 7 bases and J lost 7; bases outside the gene matches: 7. The CDR3, as DNA: TGTGCCAGCACCCTGGGACAGATAAATTCACCCCTCCACTTT. It yields the protein CASTLGQINSPLHF.

This sequence joins TRBV9 and TRBJ2-2, with TRBD2 matching over 14 bases. Trimming removed 4 bases from V and 6 bases from J; junction bases left unmatched: 5. Per germline, CDR1 SGDLS and CDR2 YYNGEE. The length of the CDR3 is 16 residues. The CDR3: CASSQRLAGGPGELFF. CDR3 DNA: TGTGCCAGCAGCCAACGACTAGCGGGGGGGCCCGGGGAGCTGTTTTTT. The complete variable domain, with remaining parts taken from reference TRBV9 and TRBJ2-2, reads DSGVTQTPKHLITATGQRVTLRCSPRSGDLSVYWYQQSLDQGLQFLIQYYNGEERAKGNILERFSAQQFPDLHSELNLSSLELGDSALYFCASSQRLAGGPGELFFGEGSRLTVL.

This chain links TRBV7-7 with TRBJ2-3; TRBD2 aligns across 14 bases. V trimming: 5 bases; J trimming: 1 base; junction bases outside the gene matches: 2. Looked up from germline, CDR1 is SSHAT and CDR2 is FNYEAQ (reference sequence). The CDR3 is 16 residues long. The CDR3 DNA follows: TGTGCCAGCAGCGAGGGACTAGCGGGGGGCACAGATACGCAGTATTTT. Residues: CASSEGLAGGTDTQYF.

The chain carries TRBV7-9 and TRBJ1-3; 7 bases agree with TRBD1. V shed 5 bases, J shed 4 bases, and the junction held 11 bases outside the gene matches. The CDR3 is 16 residues long. The germline V gene has CDR1 SEHNR and CDR2 FQNEAQ (reference sequence). The CDR3 DNA is TGTGCCAGCAGCACGACAGGGACCGGCGGGGGAAACACCATATATTTT. This codes for CASSTTGTGGGNTIYF.

This chain joins TRBV2 and TRBJ2-5; 9 bases are shared with TRBD2. V lost 6 bases and J lost 5; bases outside the gene matches: 10. The germline gives CDR1 SNHLY, CDR2 FYNNEI. The CDR3 is made up of 15 amino acids. The CDR3 loop reads CASRTSGQSRETQYF. The CDR3 bases are TGTGCCAGCAGGACTAGCGGCCAAAGCCGGGAGACCCAGTACTTC.

The CDR3 region has the DNA TGTGCCAGCGGGGGACAGGGGGCCCACGAGCAGTACTTC. Translated: CASGGQGAHEQYF. The J gene is TRBJ2-7, the V gene TRBV6-1; the match to TRBD1 covers 12 bases. This CDR3 is built from 13 residues. J was trimmed by 5 bases and V by 8 bases; bases with no gene match: 4. The germline V gene has CDR1 MNHNS and CDR2 SASEGT.

The chain couples TRBV19 to TRBJ2-2; the match to TRBD1 covers 8 bases. Looked up from germline, CDR1 is LNHDA and CDR2 is SQIVND (reference sequence). V shed 6 bases, J shed 6 bases, and the junction held 12 bases outside the gene matches. The CDR3 runs to 16 residues. CDR3 in DNA: TGTGCCAGTAGACCCAAGGGACAGGCGAGGGCCGGGGAGCTGTTTTTT. Protein product: CASRPKGQARAGELFF.

The gene calls are TRBV5-1 and TRBJ2-1; TRBD2 matches 13 bases. The CDR3 has 15 amino acids. V was pared by 4 bases and J by 9 bases, with 7 bases of the junction left unmatched. In germline, CDR1 is SGHRS, CDR2 YFSETQ. The CDR3 spells CASSITSGGAFEQFF. DNA of the CDR3: TGCGCCAGCAGCATCACTAGCGGGGGGGCGTTTGAGCAGTTCTTC.

V and J are TRBV11-3 and TRBJ2-1, with 8 bases matching TRBD2. V lost 0 bases to trimming and J lost 4 bases; unmatched junction nucleotides: 5. This CDR3 comprises 16 residues. CDR1 and CDR2 from the germline V gene are SGHNT and YENEEA. The CDR3 DNA reads as TGTGCCAGCAGCTTAGATTCCGGGGGGGTTTACAATGAGCAGTTCTTC. It encodes CASSLDSGGVYNEQFF.

This sequence joins TRBV7-9 and TRBJ2-3; TRBD2 matches at 8 bases. The CDR3 runs 16 residues. The germline CDR1 and CDR2 sequences are SEHNR and FQNEAQ (reference sequence). V gave up 4 bases and J gave up 3 bases; unmatched junction bases: 9. The CDR3 protein is CASSSGAGGQTDTQYF. The CDR3, as DNA: TGTGCCAGCAGCTCCGGGGCGGGGGGCCAAACAGATACGCAGTATTTT.

This clone showed up just once. This chain connects TRBV7-2 to TRBJ1-4; 8 nucleotides line up with TRBD1. The germline gives CDR1 SGHTA, CDR2 FQGNSA. This CDR3 has 15 residues. Unmatched junction bases numbered 10, after V lost 5 bases and J lost 8 bases. The CDR3 is CASSPTGGMVEKLFF. The CDR3 bases are TGTGCCAGCAGCCCTACAGGGGGGATGGTGGAAAAACTGTTTTTT. Combining the CDR3 with reference TRBV7-2 and TRBJ1-4 gives the whole variable domain GAGVSQSPSNKVTEKGKDVELRCDPISGHTALYWYRQSLGQGLEFLIYFQGNSAPDKSGLPSDRFSAERTGGSVSTLTIQRTQQEDSAVYLCASSPTGGMVEKLFFGSGTQLSVL.

This rearrangement joins TRBV6-5 to TRBJ1-3; D gene ambiguous. CDR3 length: 12 residues. The ends were cut back, 10 bases at V and 0 bases at J, with 7 bases in the middle. Germline V gives CDR1 MNHEY, CDR2 SVGAGI. CDR3 nucleotides: TGTGCCACCCTGAGCTCTGGAAACACCATATATTTT. Translated: CATLSSGNTIYF.

The chain carries TRBV6-1 and TRBJ2-5; 7 bases line up with TRBD2. The CDR3 runs to 14 residues. The V gene's germline CDR1 is MNHNS and CDR2 SASEGT. The V segment lost 2 bases and the J segment 6 bases; nucleotides outside the gene matches: 6. This CDR3 reads CASSESGGSKTQYF. The CDR3 DNA reads TGTGCCAGCAGTGAATCGGGCGGGAGTAAGACCCAGTACTTC.

This CDR3 reads CASNRDGYTF. The CDR3 nucleotides are TGTGCCAGCAACAGAGATGGCTACACCTTC. This chain links TRBV9 with TRBJ1-2; D remains ambiguous. Germline lookup yields CDR1 SGDLS and CDR2 YYNGEE. The CDR3 extends over 10 amino acids. With 6 bases removed from V and 6 bases from J, the gap between germline ends came to 6 bases.